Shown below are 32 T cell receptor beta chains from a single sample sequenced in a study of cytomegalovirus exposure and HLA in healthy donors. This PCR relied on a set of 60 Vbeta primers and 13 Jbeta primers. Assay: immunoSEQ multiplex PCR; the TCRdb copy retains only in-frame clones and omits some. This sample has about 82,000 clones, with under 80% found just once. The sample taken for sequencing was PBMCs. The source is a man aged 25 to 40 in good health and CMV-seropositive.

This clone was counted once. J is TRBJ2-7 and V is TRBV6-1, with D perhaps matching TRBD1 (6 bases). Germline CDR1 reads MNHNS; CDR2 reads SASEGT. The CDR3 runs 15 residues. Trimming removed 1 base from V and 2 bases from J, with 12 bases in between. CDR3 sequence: CASSEGTVRAYEQYF. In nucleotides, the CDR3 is TGTGCCAGCAGTGAAGGGACAGTGCGGGCCTACGAGCAGTACTTC.

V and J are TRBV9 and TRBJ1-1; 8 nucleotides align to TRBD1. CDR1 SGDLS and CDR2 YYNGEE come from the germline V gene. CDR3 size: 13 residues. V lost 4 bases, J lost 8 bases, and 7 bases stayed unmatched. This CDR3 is CASSFRTGTEAFF. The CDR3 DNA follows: TGTGCCAGCAGCTTCCGGACAGGGACCGAAGCTTTCTTT.

DNA of the CDR3: TGTGCCAGCAGTCCCGTTATTCGTAGCAATCAGCCCCAGCATTTT. It translates to CASSPVIRSNQPQHF. The chain combines TRBV6-5 with TRBJ1-5; D ambiguous. V shed 5 bases and J shed 0 bases, with 11 bases lying between them. This CDR3 is 15 amino acids long. In germline, CDR1 is MNHEY, CDR2 SVGAGI.

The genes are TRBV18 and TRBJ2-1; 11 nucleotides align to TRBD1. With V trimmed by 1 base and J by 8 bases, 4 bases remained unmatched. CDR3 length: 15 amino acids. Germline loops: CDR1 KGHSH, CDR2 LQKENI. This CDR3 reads CASSPRDRGYDEQFF. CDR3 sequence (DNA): TGTGCCAGCTCACCACGGGACAGGGGGTACGATGAGCAGTTCTTC.

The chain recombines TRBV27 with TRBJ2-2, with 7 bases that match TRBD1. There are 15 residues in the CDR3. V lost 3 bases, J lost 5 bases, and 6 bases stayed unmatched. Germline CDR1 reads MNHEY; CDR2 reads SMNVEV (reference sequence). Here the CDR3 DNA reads TGTGCCAGCAGTTTGAGACAGGGTTGGACCGGGGAGCTGTTTTTT. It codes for CASSLRQGWTGELFF.

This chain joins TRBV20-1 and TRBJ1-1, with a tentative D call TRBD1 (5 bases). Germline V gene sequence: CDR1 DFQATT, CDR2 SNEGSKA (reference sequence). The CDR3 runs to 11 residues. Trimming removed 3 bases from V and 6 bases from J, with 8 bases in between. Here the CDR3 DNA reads TGCAGTGCTAGGGCAGGGCCTGAAGCTTTCTTT. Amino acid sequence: CSARAGPEAFF.

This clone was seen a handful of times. The CDR3 DNA sequence: TGTGCCAGTAGTAGCCAGGGGGCGCAGAATGGCTACACCTTC. Translating gives CASSSQGAQNGYTF. V usage is TRBV19 and J usage is TRBJ1-2; TRBD1 matches at 8 bases. V shed 4 bases, J shed 6 bases, and the junction held 7 bases outside the gene matches. The CDR3 is 14 amino acids. Germline V gene data show CDR1 as LNHDA and CDR2 as SQIVND (reference sequence).

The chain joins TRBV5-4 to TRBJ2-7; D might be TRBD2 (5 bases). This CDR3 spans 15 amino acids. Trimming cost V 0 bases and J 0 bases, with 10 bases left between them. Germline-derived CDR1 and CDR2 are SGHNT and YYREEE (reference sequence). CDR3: CASSLASGASYEQYF. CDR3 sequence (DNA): TGTGCCAGCAGCTTGGCCAGCGGAGCCTCCTACGAGCAGTACTTC.

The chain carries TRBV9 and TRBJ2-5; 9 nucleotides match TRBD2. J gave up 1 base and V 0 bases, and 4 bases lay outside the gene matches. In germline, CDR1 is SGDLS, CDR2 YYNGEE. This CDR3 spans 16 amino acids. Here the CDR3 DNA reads TGTGCCAGCAGCGTAGATAGTAGCGGGGGCCAAGAGACCCAGTACTTC. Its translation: CASSVDSSGGQETQYF. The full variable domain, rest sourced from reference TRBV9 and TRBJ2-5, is DSGVTQTPKHLITATGQRVTLRCSPRSGDLSVYWYQQSLDQGLQFLIQYYNGEERAKGNILERFSAQQFPDLHSELNLSSLELGDSALYFCASSVDSSGGQETQYFGPGTRLLVL.

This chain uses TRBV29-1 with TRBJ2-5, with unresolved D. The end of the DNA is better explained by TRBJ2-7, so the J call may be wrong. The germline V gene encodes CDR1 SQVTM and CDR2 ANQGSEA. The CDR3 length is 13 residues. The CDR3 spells CSVEGLHSYEQYF. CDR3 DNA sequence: TGCAGCGTTGAAGGGTTGCACTCCTACGAGCAGTACTTC.

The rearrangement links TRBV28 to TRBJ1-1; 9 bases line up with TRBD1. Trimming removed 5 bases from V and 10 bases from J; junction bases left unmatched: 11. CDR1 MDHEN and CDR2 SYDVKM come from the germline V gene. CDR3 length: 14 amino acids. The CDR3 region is CASSTGGFALRAFF. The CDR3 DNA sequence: TGTGCCAGCAGTACAGGGGGCTTCGCGTTGCGAGCTTTCTTT.

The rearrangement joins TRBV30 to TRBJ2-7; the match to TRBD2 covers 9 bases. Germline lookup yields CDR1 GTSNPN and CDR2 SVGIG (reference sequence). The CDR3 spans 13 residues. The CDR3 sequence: CAYGSGRRSEQYF. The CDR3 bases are TGTGCTTATGGGAGCGGGAGGAGGAGCGAGCAGTACTTC.

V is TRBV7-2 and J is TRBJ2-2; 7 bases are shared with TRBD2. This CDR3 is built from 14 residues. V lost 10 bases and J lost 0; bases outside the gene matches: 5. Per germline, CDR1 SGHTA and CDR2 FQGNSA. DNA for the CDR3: TGTGCCACCCTCGGGACTACGAACACCGGGGAGCTGTTTTTT. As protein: CATLGTTNTGELFF.

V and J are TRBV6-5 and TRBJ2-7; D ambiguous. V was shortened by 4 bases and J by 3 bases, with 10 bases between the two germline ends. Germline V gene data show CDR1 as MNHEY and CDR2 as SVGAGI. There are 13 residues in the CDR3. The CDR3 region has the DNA TGTGCCAGCAGTTCCCCTCCGGGCTACGAGCAGTACTTC. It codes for CASSSPPGYEQYF.

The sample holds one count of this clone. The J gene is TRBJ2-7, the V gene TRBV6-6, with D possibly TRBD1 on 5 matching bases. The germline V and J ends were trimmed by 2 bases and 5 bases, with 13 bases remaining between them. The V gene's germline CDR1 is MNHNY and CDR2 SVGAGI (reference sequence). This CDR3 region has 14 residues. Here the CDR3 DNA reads TGTGCCAGCAGTTACCAAGACCCAGGGAACGAGCAGTACTTC. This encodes CASSYQDPGNEQYF.

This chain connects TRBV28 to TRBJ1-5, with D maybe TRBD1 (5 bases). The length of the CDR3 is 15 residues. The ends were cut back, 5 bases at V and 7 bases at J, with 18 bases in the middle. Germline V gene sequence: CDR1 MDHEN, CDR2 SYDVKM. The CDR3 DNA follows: TGTGCCAGCAGTGCTGCGGGGGGGTCTAGGCAGCCCCAGCATTTT. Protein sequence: CASSAAGGSRQPQHF.

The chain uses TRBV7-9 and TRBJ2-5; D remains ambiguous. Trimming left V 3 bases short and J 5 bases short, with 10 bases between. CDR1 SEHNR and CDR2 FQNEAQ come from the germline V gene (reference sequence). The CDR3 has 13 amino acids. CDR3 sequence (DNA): TGTGCCAGCAGCTTCCCCCCCTTGGAGACCCAGTACTTC. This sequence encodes CASSFPPLETQYF.

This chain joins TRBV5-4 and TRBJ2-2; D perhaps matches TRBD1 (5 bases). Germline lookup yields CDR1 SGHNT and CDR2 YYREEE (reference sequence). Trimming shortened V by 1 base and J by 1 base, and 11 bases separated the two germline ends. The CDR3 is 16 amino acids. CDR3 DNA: TGTGCCAGCAGCTTGTATATAGGGGTGAACACCGGGGAGCTGTTTTTT. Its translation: CASSLYIGVNTGELFF.

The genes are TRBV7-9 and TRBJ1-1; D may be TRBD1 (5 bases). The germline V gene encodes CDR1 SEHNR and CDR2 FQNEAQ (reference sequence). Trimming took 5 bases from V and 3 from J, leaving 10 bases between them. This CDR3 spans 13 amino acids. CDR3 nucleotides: TGTGCCAGCAGCAGGGGTCCGGACACTGAAGCTTTCTTT. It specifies CASSRGPDTEAFF.

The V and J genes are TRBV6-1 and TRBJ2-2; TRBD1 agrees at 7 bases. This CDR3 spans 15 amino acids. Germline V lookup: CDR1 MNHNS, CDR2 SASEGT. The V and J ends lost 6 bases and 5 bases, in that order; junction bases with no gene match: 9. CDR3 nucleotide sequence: TGTGCCAGCAGCCCCGACAGGGTTCGGACCGGGGAGCTGTTTTTT. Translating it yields CASSPDRVRTGELFF.

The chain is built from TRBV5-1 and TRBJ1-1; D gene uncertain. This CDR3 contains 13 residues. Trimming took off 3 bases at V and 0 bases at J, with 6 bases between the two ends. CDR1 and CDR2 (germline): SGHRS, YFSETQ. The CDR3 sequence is CASSSYMNTEAFF. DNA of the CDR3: TGCGCCAGCAGCTCATACATGAACACTGAAGCTTTCTTT.

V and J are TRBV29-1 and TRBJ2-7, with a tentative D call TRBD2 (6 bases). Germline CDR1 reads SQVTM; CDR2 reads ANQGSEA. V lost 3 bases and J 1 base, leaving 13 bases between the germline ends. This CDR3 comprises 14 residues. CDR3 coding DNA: TGCAGCGTTGAGGAGGGACTCGAATCCTACGAGCAGTACTTC. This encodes CSVEEGLESYEQYF.

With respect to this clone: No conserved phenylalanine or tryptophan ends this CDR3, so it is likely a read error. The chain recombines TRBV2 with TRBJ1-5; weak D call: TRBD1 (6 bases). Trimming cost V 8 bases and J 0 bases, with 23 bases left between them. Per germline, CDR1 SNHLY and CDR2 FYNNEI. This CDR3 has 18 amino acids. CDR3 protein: CASCAELRDTYSNQPQHS. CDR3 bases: TGTGCCAGCTGCGCCGAGCTCCGGGACACTTATAGCAATCAGCCCCAGCATTCT.

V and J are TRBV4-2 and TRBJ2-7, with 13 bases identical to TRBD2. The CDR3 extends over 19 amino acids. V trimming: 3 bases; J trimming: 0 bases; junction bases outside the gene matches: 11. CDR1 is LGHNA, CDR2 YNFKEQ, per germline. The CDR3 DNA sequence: TGTGCCAGCAGCCACCCGGGACTAGCGGGGCCAAACCCCTCCTACGAGCAGTACTTC. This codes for CASSHPGLAGPNPSYEQYF.

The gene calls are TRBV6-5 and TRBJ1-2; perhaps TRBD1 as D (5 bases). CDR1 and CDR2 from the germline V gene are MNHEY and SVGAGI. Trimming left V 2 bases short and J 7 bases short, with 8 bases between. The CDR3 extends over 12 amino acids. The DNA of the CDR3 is TGTGCCAGCAGTTACAACAGGTGTGGCTACACCTTC. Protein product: CASSYNRCGYTF.

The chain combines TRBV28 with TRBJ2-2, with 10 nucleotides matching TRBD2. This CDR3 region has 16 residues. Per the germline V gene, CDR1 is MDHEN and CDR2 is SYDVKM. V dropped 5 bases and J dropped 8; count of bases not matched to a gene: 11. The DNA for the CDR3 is TGTGCCAGCAGTACAAGCGGGAGGGGCGAGATGGGGGAGCTGTTTTTT. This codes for CASSTSGRGEMGELFF.

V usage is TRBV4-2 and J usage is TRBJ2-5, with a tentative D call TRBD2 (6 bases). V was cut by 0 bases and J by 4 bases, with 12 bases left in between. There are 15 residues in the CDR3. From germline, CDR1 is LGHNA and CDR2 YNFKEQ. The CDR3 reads CASSQDPQGGETQYF. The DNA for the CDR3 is TGTGCCAGCAGCCAAGATCCCCAGGGAGGAGAGACCCAGTACTTC.

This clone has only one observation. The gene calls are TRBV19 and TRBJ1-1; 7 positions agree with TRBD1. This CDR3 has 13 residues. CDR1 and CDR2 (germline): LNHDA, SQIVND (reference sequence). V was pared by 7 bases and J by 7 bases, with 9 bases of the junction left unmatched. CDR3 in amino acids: CASNGDSYDEAFF. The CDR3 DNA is TGTGCCAGTAATGGGGACAGCTACGATGAAGCTTTCTTT. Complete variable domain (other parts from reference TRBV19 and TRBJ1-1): DGGITQSPKYLFRKEGQNVTLSCEQNLNHDAMYWYRQDPGQGLRLIYYSQIVNDFQKGDIAEGYSVSREKKESFPLTVTSAQKNPTAFYLCASNGDSYDEAFFGQGTRLTVV.

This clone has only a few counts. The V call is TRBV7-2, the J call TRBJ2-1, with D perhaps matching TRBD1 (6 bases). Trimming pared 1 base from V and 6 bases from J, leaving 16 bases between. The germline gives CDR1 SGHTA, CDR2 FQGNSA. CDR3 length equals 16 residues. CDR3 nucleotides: TGTGCCAGCAGCTTAGTTGGACAGCGGATGGCCAATGAGCAGTTCTTC. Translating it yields CASSLVGQRMANEQFF.

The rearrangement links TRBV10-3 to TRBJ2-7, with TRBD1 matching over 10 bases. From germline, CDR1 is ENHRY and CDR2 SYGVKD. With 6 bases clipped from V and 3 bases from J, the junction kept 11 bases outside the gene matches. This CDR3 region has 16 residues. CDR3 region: CAIRSGQGSRGYEQYF. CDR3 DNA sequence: TGTGCCATCAGATCGGGACAGGGGAGTAGAGGCTACGAGCAGTACTTC.

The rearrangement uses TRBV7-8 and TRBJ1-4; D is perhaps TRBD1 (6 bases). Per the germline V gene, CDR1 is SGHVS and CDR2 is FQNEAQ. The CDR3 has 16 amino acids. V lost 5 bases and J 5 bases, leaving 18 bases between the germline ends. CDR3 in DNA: TGTGCCAGCAGCCCCCGATTGGACAGAAAAAATGAAAAACTGTTTTTT. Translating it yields CASSPRLDRKNEKLFF.

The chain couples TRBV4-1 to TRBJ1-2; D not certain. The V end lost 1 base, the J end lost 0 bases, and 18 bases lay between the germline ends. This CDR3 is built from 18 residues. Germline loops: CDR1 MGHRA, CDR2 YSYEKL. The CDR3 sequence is CASSQGWGGGGTNYGYTF. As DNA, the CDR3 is TGCGCCAGCAGCCAAGGTTGGGGTGGAGGAGGGACTAACTATGGCTACACCTTC.